Following are 6 T cell receptor beta chains from one sample sequenced in a study of T cell repertoires in cytomegalovirus infection. One entry per CDR3 protein, called by TCRdb with MiXCR from the reads. The sample lists approximately 500,000 distinct CDR3 sequences, about 11% seen once, with roughly 10% in the top ten. Material for sequencing was PBMCs. The receptor source for this set is a human donor in good health (CMV status not recorded). Some clones in this sample may be carry-over from other donors' samples.

This clonotype has at least ten counts. This sequence joins TRBV5-8 and TRBJ1-1, with a tentative D call TRBD1 (5 bases). From germline, CDR1 is SGHTS and CDR2 YDEGEE. The V gene lost 0 bases and the J gene lost 5 bases, with 14 bases spanning the gap. CDR3 length: 15 amino acids. The CDR3 reads CASSLDQGMRTEAFF. In DNA form, the CDR3 reads TGTGCCAGCAGCTTGGATCAGGGCATGAGGACTGAAGCTTTCTTT.

In its sample, this clonotype was seen many times. This chain links TRBV11-1 with TRBJ2-7; 12 nucleotides align to TRBD2. The CDR3 runs to 15 residues. J lost 1 base, V lost 5 bases, and 3 bases had no gene match. Germline V gene data show CDR1 as SGHAT and CDR2 as FQDESV (reference sequence). The CDR3 region is CASSVTSGGSYEQYF. CDR3 DNA sequence: TGTGCCAGCAGCGTCACTAGCGGGGGGTCCTACGAGCAGTACTTC.

This clonotype occurred a few times. The rearrangement uses TRBV27 and TRBJ2-7; possibly TRBD1 or TRBD2 for D (5 bases each). Germline V lookup: CDR1 MNHEY, CDR2 SMNVEV (reference sequence). This CDR3 has 16 amino acids. Trimming pared 0 bases from V and 6 bases from J, leaving 18 bases between. CDR3 protein: CASSLSRGGSRGEQYF. CDR3 bases: TGTGCCAGCAGTTTATCCCGGGGCGGAAGCCGAGGCGAGCAGTACTTC.

This clonotype occurred many times. The chain has TRBV7-3 and TRBJ2-7; 9 bases match TRBD1. The ends lost 2 bases at V and 5 bases at J; junction bases unmatched: 7. The CDR3 loop spans 15 amino acids. The V gene's germline CDR1 is SGHTA and CDR2 FQGTGA. The CDR3 nucleotides are TGTGCCAGCAGCTTAGTGGGGACAGGGAAAAACGAGCAGTACTTC. This sequence encodes CASSLVGTGKNEQYF.

This clonotype was observed many times. The V call is TRBV5-4, the J call TRBJ2-7, with TRBD2 identical over 15 bases. Trimming at V came to 3 bases and at J to 4 bases, leaving 11 bases not matched to a gene. Germline V gene lookup returns CDR1 SGHNT and CDR2 YYREEE (reference sequence). The CDR3 extends over 18 amino acids. CDR3 in DNA: TGTGCCAGCAGCTCCGGACTAGCGGGGGGGGAAAAATTTTACGAGCAGTACTTC. Translating it yields CASSSGLAGGEKFYEQYF.

The gene calls are TRBV9 and TRBJ1-1; TRBD1 might be the D (5 bases). The CDR3 length is 15 residues. V was shortened by 0 bases and J by 5 bases, with 14 bases between the two germline ends. Germline CDR1 is SGDLS and CDR2 is YYNGEE. The CDR3 here is CASSVAIAGTTEAFF. In DNA form, the CDR3 reads TGTGCCAGCAGCGTAGCAATTGCCGGGACGACTGAAGCTTTCTTT.